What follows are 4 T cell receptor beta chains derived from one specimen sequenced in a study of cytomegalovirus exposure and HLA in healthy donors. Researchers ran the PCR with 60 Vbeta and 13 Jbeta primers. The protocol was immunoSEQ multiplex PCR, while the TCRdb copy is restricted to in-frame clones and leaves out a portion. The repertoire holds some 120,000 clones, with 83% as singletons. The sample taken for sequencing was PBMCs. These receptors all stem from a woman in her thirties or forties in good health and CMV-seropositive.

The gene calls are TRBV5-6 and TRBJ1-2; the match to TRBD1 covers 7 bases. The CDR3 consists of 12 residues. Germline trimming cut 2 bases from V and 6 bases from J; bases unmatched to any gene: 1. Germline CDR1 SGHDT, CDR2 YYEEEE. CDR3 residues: CASSFDRDGYTF. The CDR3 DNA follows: TGTGCCAGCAGCTTTGACAGGGATGGCTACACCTTC.

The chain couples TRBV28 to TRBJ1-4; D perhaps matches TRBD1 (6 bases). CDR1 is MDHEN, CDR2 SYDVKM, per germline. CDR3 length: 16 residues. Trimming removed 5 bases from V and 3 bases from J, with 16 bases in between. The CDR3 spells CASSATQGLSNEKLFF. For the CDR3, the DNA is TGTGCCAGCAGTGCTACACAGGGTTTGTCTAATGAAAAACTGTTTTTT.

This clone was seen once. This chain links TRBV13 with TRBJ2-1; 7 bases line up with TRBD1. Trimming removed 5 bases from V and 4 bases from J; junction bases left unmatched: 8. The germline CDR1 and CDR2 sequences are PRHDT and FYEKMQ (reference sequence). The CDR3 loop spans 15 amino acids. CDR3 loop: CASSNGQVSYNEQFF. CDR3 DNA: TGTGCCAGCAGCAACGGACAGGTCTCGTACAATGAGCAGTTCTTC.

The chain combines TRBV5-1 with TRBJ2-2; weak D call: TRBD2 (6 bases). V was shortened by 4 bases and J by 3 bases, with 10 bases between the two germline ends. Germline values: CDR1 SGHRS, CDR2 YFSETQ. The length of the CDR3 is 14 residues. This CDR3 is CASSLSGDTGELFF. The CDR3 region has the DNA TGCGCCAGCAGCCTATCGGGGGACACCGGGGAGCTGTTTTTT.